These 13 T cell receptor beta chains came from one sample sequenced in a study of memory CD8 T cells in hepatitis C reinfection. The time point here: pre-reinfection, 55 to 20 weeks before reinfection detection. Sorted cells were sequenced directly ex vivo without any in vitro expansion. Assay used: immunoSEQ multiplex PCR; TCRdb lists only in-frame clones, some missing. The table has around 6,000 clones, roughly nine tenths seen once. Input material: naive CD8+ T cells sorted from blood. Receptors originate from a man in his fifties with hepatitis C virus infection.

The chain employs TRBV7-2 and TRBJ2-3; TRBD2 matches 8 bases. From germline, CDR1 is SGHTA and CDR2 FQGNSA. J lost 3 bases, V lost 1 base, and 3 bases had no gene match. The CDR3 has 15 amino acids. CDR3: CASSLGAGGTDTQYF. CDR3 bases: TGTGCCAGCAGCTTAGGGGCGGGAGGAACAGATACGCAGTATTTT.

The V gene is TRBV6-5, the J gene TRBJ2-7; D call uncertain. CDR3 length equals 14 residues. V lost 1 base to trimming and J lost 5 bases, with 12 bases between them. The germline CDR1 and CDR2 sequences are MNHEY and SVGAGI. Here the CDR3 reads CASSYLGQVDEQYF. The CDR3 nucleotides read TGTGCCAGCAGTTACTTGGGCCAAGTGGACGAGCAGTACTTC.

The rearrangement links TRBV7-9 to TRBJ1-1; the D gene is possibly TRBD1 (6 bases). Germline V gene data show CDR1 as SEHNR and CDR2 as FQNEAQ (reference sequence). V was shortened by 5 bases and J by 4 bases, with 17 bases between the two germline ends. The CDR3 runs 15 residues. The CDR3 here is CASSHLVGASTEAFF. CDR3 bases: TGTGCCAGCAGCCACCTTGTGGGGGCGAGCACTGAAGCTTTCTTT.

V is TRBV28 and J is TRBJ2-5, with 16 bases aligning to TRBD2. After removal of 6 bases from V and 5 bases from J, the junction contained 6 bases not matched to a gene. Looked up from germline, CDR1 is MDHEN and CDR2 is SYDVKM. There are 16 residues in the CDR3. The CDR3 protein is CASRPGLAGGGETQYF. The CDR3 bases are TGTGCCAGCAGGCCGGGACTAGCGGGAGGGGGGGAGACCCAGTACTTC.

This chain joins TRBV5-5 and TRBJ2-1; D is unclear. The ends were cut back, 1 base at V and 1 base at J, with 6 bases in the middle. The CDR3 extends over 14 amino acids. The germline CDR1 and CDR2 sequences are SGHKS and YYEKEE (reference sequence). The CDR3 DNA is TGTGCCAGCAGCTTGCGAGGTTCCTACAATGAGCAGTTCTTC. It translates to CASSLRGSYNEQFF.

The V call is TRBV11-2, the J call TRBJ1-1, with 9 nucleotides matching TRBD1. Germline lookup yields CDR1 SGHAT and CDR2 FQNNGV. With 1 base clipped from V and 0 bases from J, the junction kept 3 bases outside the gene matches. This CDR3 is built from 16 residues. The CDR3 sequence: CASSLAQGAMNTEAFF. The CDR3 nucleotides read TGTGCCAGCAGCTTAGCACAGGGGGCTATGAACACTGAAGCTTTCTTT.

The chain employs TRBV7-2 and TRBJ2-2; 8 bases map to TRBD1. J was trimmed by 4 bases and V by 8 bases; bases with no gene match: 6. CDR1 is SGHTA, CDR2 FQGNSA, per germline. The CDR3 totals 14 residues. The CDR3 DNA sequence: TGTGCCAGCCAAGACAGGGGAAGCACCGGGGAGCTGTTTTTT. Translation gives CASQDRGSTGELFF.

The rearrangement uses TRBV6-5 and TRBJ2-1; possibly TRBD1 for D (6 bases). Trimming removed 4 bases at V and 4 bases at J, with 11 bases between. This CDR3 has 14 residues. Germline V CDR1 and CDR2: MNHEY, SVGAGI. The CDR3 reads CASSSPTGYNEQFF. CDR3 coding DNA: TGTGCCAGCAGTTCCCCGACAGGATACAATGAGCAGTTCTTC.

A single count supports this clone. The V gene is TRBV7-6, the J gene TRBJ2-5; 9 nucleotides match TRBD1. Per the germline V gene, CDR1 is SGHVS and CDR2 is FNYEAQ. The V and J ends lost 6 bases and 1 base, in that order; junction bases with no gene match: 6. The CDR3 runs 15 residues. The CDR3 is CASSWTGAIQETQYF. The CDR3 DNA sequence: TGTGCCAGCAGTTGGACAGGGGCAATCCAAGAGACCCAGTACTTC.

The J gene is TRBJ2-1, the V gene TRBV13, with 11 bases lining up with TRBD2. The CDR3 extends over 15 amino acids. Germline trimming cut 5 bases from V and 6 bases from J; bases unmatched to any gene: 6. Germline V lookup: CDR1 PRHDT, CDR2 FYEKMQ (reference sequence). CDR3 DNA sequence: TGTGCCAGCAGCCGGACCGGGACTAGCGGCAATGAGCAGTTCTTC. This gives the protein CASSRTGTSGNEQFF.

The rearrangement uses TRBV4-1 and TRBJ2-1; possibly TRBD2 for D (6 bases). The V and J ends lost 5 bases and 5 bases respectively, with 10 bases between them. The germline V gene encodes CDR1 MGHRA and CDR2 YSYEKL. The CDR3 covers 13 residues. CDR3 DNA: TGCGCCAGCAGCGAGGGACTCCACAATGAGCAGTTCTTC. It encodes CASSEGLHNEQFF.

CDR3 sequence reads: CASSFTGNPEAFF. Written as DNA, the CDR3 is TGTGCCAGCAGCTTTACGGGAAACCCTGAAGCTTTCTTT. The chain combines TRBV5-6 with TRBJ1-1; D gene unclear. From germline, CDR1 is SGHDT and CDR2 YYEEEE. The CDR3 extends over 13 amino acids. Between the trimmed V and J ends, which lost 2 bases and 6 bases, there was a span of 11 bases.

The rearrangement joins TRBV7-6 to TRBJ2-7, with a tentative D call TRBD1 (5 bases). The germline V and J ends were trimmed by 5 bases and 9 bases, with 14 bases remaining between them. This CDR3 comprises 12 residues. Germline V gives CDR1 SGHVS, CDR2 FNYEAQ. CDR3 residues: CASSLGAGRQYF. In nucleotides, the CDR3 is TGTGCCAGCAGCCTTGGGGCAGGGCGGCAGTACTTC. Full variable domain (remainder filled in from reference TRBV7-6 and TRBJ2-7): GAGVSQSPRYKVTKRGQDVALRCDPISGHVSLYWYRQALGQGPEFLTYFNYEAQQDKSGLPNDRFSAERPEGSISTLTIQRTEQRDSAMYRCASSLGAGRQYFGPGTRLTVT.